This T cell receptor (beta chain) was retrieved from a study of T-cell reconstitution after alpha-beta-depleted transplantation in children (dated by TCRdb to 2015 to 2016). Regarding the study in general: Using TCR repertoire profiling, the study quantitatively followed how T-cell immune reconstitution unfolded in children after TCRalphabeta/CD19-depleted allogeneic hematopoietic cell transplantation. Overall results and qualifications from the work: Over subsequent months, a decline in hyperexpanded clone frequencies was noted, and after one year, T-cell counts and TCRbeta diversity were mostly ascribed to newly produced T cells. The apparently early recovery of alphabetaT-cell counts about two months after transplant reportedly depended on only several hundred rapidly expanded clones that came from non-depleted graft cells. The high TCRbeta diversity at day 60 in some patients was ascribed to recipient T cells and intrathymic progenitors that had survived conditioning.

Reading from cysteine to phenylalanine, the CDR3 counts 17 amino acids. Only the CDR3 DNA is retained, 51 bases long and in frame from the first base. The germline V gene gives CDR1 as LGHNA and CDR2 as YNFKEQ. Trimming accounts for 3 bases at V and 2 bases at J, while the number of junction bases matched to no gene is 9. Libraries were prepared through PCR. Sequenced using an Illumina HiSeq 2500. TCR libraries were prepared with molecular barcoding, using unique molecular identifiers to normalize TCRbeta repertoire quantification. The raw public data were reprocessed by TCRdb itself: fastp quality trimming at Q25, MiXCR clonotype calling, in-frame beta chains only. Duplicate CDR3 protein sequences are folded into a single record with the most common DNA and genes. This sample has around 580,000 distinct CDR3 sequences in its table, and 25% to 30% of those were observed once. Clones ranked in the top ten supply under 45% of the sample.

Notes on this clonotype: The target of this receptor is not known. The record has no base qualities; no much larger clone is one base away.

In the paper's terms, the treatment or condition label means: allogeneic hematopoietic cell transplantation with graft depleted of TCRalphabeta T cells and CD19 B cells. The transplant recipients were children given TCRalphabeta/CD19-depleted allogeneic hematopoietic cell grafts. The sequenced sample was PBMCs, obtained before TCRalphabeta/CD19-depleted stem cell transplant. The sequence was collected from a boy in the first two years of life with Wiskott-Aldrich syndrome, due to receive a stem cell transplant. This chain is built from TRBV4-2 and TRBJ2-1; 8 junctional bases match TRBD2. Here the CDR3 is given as CASSQEKREWPYNEQFF. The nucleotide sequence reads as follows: TGTGCCAGCAGCCAGGAAAAGCGGGAGTGGCCCTACAATGAGCAGTTCTTC.